This TCR beta chain was recorded in a study of T-cell reconstitution after alpha-beta-depleted transplantation in children. Unique molecular identifiers were used to barcode this TCRbeta library. TCRdb re-derived calls from the PCR reads in MiXCR, one entry per CDR3 protein. The sample lists more than 500,000 distinct CDR3 sequences; about 10% were seen once. Points from the study as a whole: Elevated TCRbeta diversity at day 60 was traced, in some patients, to surviving recipient T cells and thymic progenitors. Several hundred expanded graft clones reportedly gave rise to the alpha-beta T cells present about two months after transplant.

The sample holds a few counts of this clonotype. Its antigen is currently unknown. The ends were cut back, 4 bases at V and 1 base at J, with 11 bases in the middle. Germline CDR1 and CDR2: MNHEY and SMNVEV (reference sequence). The CDR3 contains 15 residues. The chain combines TRBV27 with TRBJ2-1; no firm D call. This clonotype was obtained from a female patient between 2 and 10 years old who had a stem cell transplant for aplastic anemia, so the T cells may come from the graft donor. This sample comprised PBMCs, mostly from graft donor cells, obtained 180 days after TCRalphabeta/CD19-depleted stem cell transplant. CDR3 coding DNA: TGTGCCAGCAGTTGGGCCGGGCCGTCCTACAATGAGCAGTTCTTC. Translated: CASSWAGPSYNEQFF.